This TCR beta chain was captured in a study of shared T cell receptors in the human thymus. The CDR3 runs to 14 residues. V was cut by 4 bases and J by 4 bases, with 10 bases left in between. The data were produced by immunoSEQ multiplex PCR, yet TCRdb's version contains in-frame clones alone and is incomplete. The sample has about 500,000 clones, around three quarters seen once. A further study also used this sample, focusing on human thymus T cells. That work contributes: It looked as if thymic and blood repertoires used V and J genes in a biased way.

What was sequenced was thymocytes. The chain combines TRBV23-1 with TRBJ1-4; D perhaps matches TRBD1 (6 bases). TRBV23-1 counts as an open reading frame of uncertain function. The sequence came from a boy under three years old with a congenital heart defect. CDR3 region: CASSPGDDNEKLFF. The CDR3 region has the DNA TGCGCCAGCAGTCCAGGGGATGATAATGAAAAACTGTTTTTT.